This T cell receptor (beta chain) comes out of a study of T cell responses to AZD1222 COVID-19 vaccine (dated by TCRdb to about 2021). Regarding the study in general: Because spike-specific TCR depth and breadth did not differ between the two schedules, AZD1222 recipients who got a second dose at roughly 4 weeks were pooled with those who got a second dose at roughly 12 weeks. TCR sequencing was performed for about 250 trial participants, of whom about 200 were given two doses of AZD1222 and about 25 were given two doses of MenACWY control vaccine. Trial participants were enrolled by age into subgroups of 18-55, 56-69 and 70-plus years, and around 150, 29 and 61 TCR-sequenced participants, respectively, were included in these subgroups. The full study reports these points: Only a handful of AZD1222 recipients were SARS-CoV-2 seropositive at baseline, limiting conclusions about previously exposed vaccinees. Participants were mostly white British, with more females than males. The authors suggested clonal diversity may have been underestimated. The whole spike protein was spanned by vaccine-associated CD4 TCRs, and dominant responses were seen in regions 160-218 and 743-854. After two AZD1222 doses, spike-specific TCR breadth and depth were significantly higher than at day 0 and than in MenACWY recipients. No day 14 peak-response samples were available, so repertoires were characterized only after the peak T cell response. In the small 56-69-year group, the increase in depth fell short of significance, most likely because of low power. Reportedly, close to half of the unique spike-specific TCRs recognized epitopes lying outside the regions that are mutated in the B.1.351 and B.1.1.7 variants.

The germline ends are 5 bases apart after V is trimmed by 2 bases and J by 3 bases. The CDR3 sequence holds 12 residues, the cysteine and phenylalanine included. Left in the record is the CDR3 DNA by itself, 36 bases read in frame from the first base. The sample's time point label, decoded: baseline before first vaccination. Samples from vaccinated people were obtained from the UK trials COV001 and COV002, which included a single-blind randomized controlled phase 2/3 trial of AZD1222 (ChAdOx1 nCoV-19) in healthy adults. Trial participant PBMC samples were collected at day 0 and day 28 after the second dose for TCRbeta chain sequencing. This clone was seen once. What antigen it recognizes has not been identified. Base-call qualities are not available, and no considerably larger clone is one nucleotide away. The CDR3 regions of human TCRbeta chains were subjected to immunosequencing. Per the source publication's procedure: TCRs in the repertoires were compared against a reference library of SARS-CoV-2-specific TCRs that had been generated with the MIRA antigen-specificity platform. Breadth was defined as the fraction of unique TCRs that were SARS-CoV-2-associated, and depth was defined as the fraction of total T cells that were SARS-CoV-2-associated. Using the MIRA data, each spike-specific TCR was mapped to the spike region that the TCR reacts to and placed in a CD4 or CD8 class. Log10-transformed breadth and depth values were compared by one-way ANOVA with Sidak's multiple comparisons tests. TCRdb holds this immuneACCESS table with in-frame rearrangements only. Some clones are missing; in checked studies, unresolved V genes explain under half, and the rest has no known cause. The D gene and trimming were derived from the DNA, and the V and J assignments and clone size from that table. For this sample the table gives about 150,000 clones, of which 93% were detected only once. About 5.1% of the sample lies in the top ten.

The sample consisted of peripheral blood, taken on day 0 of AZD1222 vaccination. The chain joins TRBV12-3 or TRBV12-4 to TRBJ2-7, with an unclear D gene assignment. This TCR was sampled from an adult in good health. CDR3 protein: CASSLRIYEQYF. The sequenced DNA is TGTGCCAGCAGTTTACGGATCTACGAGCAGTACTTC.